Detailed here is one T cell receptor beta chain. Its antigen is unidentified. V lost 1 base, J lost 6 bases, and 10 bases lay in between. The germline CDR1 and CDR2 sequences are LGHNA and YSLEER. This CDR3 spans 13 amino acids. Libraries were prepared by immunoSEQ multiplex PCR; TCRdb keeps only in-frame clonotypes and omits some of them. The table shows approximately 140,000 clones, with 70% to 90% occurring only once. This specimen belongs to a study of cytomegalovirus exposure and HLA in healthy donors. For the study at large: A subsequent analysis reported that the 120 validation repertoires were produced on the same platform that had also been used for the 666 first-cohort repertoires. Findings and limits, study-wide: Among the CMV-associated chains, three were confirmed in vitro as specific for CMV antigens. The classifier reportedly diagnosed cytomegalovirus status with high specificity and sensitivity.

The sequenced material came from PBMCs. This receptor was obtained from a man between 18 and 35 years old in good health and CMV-seronegative. The chain joins TRBV4-3 to TRBJ2-7, with a possible D match to TRBD2 (6 bases). The DNA for the CDR3 is TGCGCCAGCAGCCAAGGAGCCGGGGGCGAGCAGTACTTC. Its translation is CASSQGAGGEQYF.